The clone carrying this TCR beta chain was observed a few times. The antigen is unknown. The CDR3 extends over 11 amino acids. Germline V gene lookup returns CDR1 MNHEY and CDR2 SVGAGI. The V gene lost 7 bases and the J gene lost 3 bases, with 6 bases spanning the gap. PCR amplification relied on 60 Vbeta primers (plus 13 Jbeta primers). Authors' analysis steps: Unique TCR beta chains numbered 60 million to 100 million in a later analysis, with roughly 10 million shared. Clones were read by immunoSEQ multiplex PCR, and TCRdb kept only the in-frame ones, dropping some. That table supplies the V and J calls and clone size; D and trimming were determined from the DNA. The sample includes under 130,000 clones, approximately 14% of them seen just once. The record originates from a study of cytomegalovirus exposure and HLA in healthy donors. Study results and limitations: TCR beta V segments were, for the most part, productive about 87% or about 30% of the time in an earlier analysis. Listed as cytomegalovirus-associated were 170 or so TCR beta chains.

Sequencing was carried out using PBMCs. This receptor was identified in a female donor in good health and CMV-seronegative. J is TRBJ1-1 and V is TRBV6-5, with no clear D. In DNA form, the CDR3 reads TGTGCCAGCAAAACAGACACTGAAGCTTTCTTT. As protein: CASKTDTEAFF.